This TCR beta chain stems from a study of early T cells in non-severe SARS-CoV-2 infection. TCRdb reprocessed the 5' RACE reads with MiXCR, giving one entry per CDR3 protein. The data contain more than 65,000 distinct CDR3 sequences, 13% to 15% of them seen just once; the ten biggest clones take up about 4%. This clonotype came up a few times. This specimen consisted of whole blood, obtained at baseline. This TCR was sampled from an adult who was a healthcare worker with PCR-confirmed SARS-CoV-2 infection or an uninfected control (not recorded which).

Here the CDR3 reads CASRWTEYNEQFF. As DNA, the CDR3 is TGTGCCAGCAGGTGGACAGAATACAATGAGCAGTTCTTC. V is TRBV28 and J is TRBJ2-1; D possibly corresponds to TRBD1 (6 bases). The germline CDR1 and CDR2 sequences are MDHEN and SYDVKM. The CDR3 is 13 residues long. With 6 bases removed from V and 4 bases from J, the gap between germline ends came to 10 bases.